The clone carrying this TCR beta chain showed up just a few times. A much larger clone is a single base away; this may be a read error. The data belong to a study of CD8+CD57+ T cells in acquired aplastic anemia. Across the study: Quantities of DNA derived from sorted CD4+ and CD8+ cells averaged around 3 ug.

According to the study, genomic DNA was the template for TCR beta VDJ and CDR3 profiling. Via MiXCR, TCRdb re-called the reads, giving one row per CDR3 protein. Of some 180,000 distinct CDR3 sequences in the sample, roughly 60% were seen once. The CDR3 sequence is 15 residues long. Germline V gives CDR1 SGHAT, CDR2 FQNNGV. The patients chosen for sequencing had shown expansion of CD8+CD57+ cells (detected by flow cytometry). Severe acquired aplastic anemia affected all patients. The clonotype comes from a human donor with aplastic anemia. Sequencing used sorted CD4+, CD8+, or CD8+CD57+ T cells (not recorded which) from PBMCs. The V and J genes are TRBV11-2 and TRBJ1-2; 10 bases match TRBD1. This chain's CDR3 is CANSLAWDRGCGYTF. In DNA form, the CDR3 reads TGTGCCAACAGCTTAGCCTGGGACAGGGGTTGTGGCTACACCTTC.